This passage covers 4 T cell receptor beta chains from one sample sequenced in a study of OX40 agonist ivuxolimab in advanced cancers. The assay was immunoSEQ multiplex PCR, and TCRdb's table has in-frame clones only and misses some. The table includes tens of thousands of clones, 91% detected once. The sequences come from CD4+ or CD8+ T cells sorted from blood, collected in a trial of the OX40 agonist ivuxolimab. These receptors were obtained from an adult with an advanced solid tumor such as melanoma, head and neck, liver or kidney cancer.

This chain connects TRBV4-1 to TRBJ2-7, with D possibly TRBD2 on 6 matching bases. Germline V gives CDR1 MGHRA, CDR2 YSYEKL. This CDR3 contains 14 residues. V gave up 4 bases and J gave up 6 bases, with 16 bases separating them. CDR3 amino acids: CASSPLGGVGEQYF. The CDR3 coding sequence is TGCGCCAGCAGCCCCCTGGGGGGTGTCGGCGAGCAGTACTTC.

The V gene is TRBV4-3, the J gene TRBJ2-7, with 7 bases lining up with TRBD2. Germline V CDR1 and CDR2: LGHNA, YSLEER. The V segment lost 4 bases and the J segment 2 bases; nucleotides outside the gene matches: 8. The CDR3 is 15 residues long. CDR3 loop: CASSLRLAAAYEQYF. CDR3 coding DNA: TGCGCCAGCAGCCTTAGACTAGCAGCTGCCTACGAGCAGTACTTC.

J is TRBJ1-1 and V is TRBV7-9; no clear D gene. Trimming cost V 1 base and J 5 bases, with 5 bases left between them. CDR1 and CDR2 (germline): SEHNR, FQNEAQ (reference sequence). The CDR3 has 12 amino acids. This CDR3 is CASSLGKTEAFF. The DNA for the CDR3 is TGTGCCAGCAGCTTAGGGAAGACTGAAGCTTTCTTT.

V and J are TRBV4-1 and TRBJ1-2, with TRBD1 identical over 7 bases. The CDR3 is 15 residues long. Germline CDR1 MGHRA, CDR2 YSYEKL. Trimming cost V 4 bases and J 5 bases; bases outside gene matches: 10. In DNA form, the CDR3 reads TGCGCCAGCAGCCCCAGGACAGGTACAAGGTATGGCTACACCTTC. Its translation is CASSPRTGTRYGYTF.